The clone carrying this T cell receptor (beta chain) turned up a few times. This record belongs to a study of metastatic and nonmetastatic thyroid tumors. TCRdb used MiXCR to call clones anew from the PCR reads. The sample lists 20,000 to 30,000 clones; approximately 24% were seen once. Every patient underwent thyroid surgery untreated. V lost 8 bases, J lost 11 bases, and 10 bases stayed unmatched. The CDR3 has 13 residues. Per the germline V gene, CDR1 is LGHNT and CDR2 is FRNRAP. Specimen: blood. The V and J genes are TRBV12-5 and TRBJ2-2; TRBD1 agrees at 8 bases. The source is a female donor with papillary thyroid cancer or a benign thyroid nodule (not recorded which). Some clones in this sample may be carry-over from other donors' samples. CDR3 coding DNA: TGTGCTAGTTCCCAACAGGGGGTTGGTGAGCTGTTTTTT. Its protein is CASSQQGVGELFF.